These 21 T cell receptor beta chains originate from one sample sequenced in a study of cytomegalovirus exposure and HLA in healthy donors. In the PCR, 60 Vbeta and 13 Jbeta primers were used. Sequenced by immunoSEQ multiplex PCR; TCRdb stores in-frame clones only, minus some. The profile shows approximately 180,000 clones, around nine tenths of them singletons. The sequenced material came from PBMCs. These receptors were obtained from a woman under 30 in good health and CMV-seronegative.

Notes on this clone: A junction boundary mismatches the germline segment, possibly from a read error. The chain recombines TRBV7-7 with TRBJ2-5; 11 bases line up with TRBD2. The CDR3 contains 17 residues. Per germline, CDR1 SSHAT and CDR2 FNYEAQ (reference sequence). CDR3 amino acids: CASSLGLAGGTQETQYF. The CDR3 DNA sequence: TGTGCTAGCAGCTTAGGGCTAGCGGGAGGAACCCAAGAGACCCAGTACTTC.

The rearrangement links TRBV5-1 to TRBJ1-1, with 9 bases lining up with TRBD1. In germline, CDR1 is SGHRS, CDR2 YFSETQ. The CDR3 is made up of 16 amino acids. The V segment lost 2 bases and the J segment 0 bases; nucleotides outside the gene matches: 5. Here the CDR3 DNA reads TGCGCCAGCAGCTTCCGGGACAGGGCCATGAACACTGAAGCTTTCTTT. It is translated as CASSFRDRAMNTEAFF.

The V gene is TRBV29-1, the J gene TRBJ2-1; TRBD2 agrees at 10 bases. There are 13 residues in the CDR3. The J segment lost 12 bases and the V segment lost 3 bases, leaving 8 bases of the junction unmatched. The germline V gene has CDR1 SQVTM and CDR2 ANQGSEA. CDR3 DNA: TGCAGCGTTGAGCCCCTAGCGGGAGACCTGCAGTTCTTC. This translates into CSVEPLAGDLQFF.

V usage is TRBV21-1 and J usage is TRBJ2-1; TRBD2 is the table's D call, not checked against the DNA. TRBV21-1 is annotated as a pseudogene. The CDR3 is 15 amino acids. The CDR3: CASSMAGGGAREQFF. CDR3 bases: TGTGCCAGCAGCATGGCGGGCGGGGGGGCTCGTGAGCAGTTCTTC.

The CDR3 DNA reads TGTGCCGGAGCCCTCCCAGGGGGCCATCGGGAAAAACTGTTTTTT. It codes for CAGALPGGHREKLFF. The J gene is TRBJ1-4, the V gene TRBV30, with 8 bases fitting TRBD1. In germline, CDR1 is GTSNPN, CDR2 SVGIG (reference sequence). The CDR3 covers 15 residues. The J segment lost 8 bases and the V segment lost 8 bases, leaving 16 bases of the junction unmatched.

The chain has TRBV19 and TRBJ2-7; no definite D call. CDR3 length equals 14 residues. Trimming removed 9 bases at V and 0 bases at J, with 15 bases between. Germline CDR1 is LNHDA and CDR2 is SQIVND (reference sequence). The CDR3 reads CASARKQNSYEQYF. CDR3 nucleotides: TGTGCCAGCGCTCGAAAACAGAACTCCTACGAGCAGTACTTC.

This rearrangement joins TRBV28 to TRBJ1-2, with TRBD1 as a possible D gene (5 bases). The germline CDR1 and CDR2 sequences are MDHEN and SYDVKM. CDR3 size: 14 residues. V lost 4 bases and J lost 5, with 14 bases in between. The CDR3 sequence: CASSYGGKPYGYTF. The CDR3 bases are TGTGCCAGCAGTTACGGGGGGAAACCTTATGGCTACACCTTC.

The chain carries TRBV4-1 and TRBJ2-2, with 7 nucleotides matching TRBD2. The CDR3 sequence is 15 residues long. The ends lost 3 bases at V and 6 bases at J; junction bases unmatched: 7. CDR1 is MGHRA, CDR2 YSYEKL, per germline. The CDR3 is CASSQLGGGAGELFF. CDR3 nucleotides: TGCGCCAGCAGCCAGCTTGGGGGGGGTGCCGGGGAGCTGTTTTTT.

The rearrangement uses TRBV9 and TRBJ2-7; tentative D call: TRBD1 (5 bases). Trimming removed 1 base from V and 7 bases from J, with 6 bases in between. The CDR3 is 11 amino acids. Germline-derived CDR1 and CDR2 are SGDLS and YYNGEE. The CDR3 spells CASSVKGEQYF. The CDR3 DNA reads as TGTGCCAGCAGCGTAAAGGGGGAGCAGTACTTC.

The J gene is TRBJ2-1, the V gene TRBV30; 9 positions match TRBD2. This CDR3 region has 13 residues. The V gene end was trimmed by 2 bases and the J gene end by 9 bases; junction bases not matched to a gene: 5. Germline V gene data show CDR1 as GTSNPN and CDR2 as SVGIG (reference sequence). CDR3 DNA sequence: TGTGCCTGGAGTTCGCGGGAGGGCGGTGAGCAGTTCTTC. It codes for CAWSSREGGEQFF.

The chain couples TRBV6-4 to TRBJ1-1, with a weak D call TRBD1 (6 bases). The V gene's germline CDR1 is MRHNA and CDR2 SNTAGT. The ends were cut back, 3 bases at V and 4 bases at J, with 18 bases in the middle. This CDR3 spans 16 amino acids. The CDR3 DNA sequence: TGTGCCAGCAGTGAAGGCTTTCCCCAGGGGATCACTGAAGCTTTCTTT. Translation: CASSEGFPQGITEAFF.

This chain connects TRBV5-6 to TRBJ1-2; D might be TRBD1 (6 bases). V dropped 1 base and J dropped 2 bases, with 12 bases sitting between them. This CDR3 has 15 amino acids. Germline V CDR1 and CDR2: SGHDT, YYEEEE. The CDR3, as DNA: TGTGCCAGCAGCTTGTGGGGGCCAACCAACTATGGCTACACCTTC. This codes for CASSLWGPTNYGYTF.

DNA for the CDR3: TGCGCCAGCAGCCCTGACAGCTCCCTTGGGGAGCTGTTTTTT. Translated, it gives CASSPDSSLGELFF. The chain recombines TRBV5-1 with TRBJ2-2; tentative D call: TRBD1 (5 bases). V lost 4 bases and J lost 8, with 15 bases in between. The germline V gene has CDR1 SGHRS and CDR2 YFSETQ. This CDR3 has 14 amino acids.

The genes are TRBV10-3 and TRBJ2-6; 8 bases fit TRBD2. Germline-derived CDR1 and CDR2 are ENHRY and SYGVKD. The V and J ends lost 10 bases and 0 bases, in that order; junction bases with no gene match: 5. CDR3 length: 15 amino acids. CDR3 residues: CATLAGSSGANVLTF. As DNA, the CDR3 is TGTGCCACCCTAGCGGGCAGCTCTGGGGCCAACGTCCTGACTTTC.

This chain links TRBV15 with TRBJ1-5; no reliable D call. The CDR3 spans 16 residues. Germline V gene data show CDR1 as LNHNV and CDR2 as YYDKDF (reference sequence). V lost 0 bases and J 0 bases, leaving 9 bases between the germline ends. In nucleotides, the CDR3 is TGTGCCACCAGCAGAGATACCGAGTATAGCAATCAGCCCCAGCATTTT. Amino acids: CATSRDTEYSNQPQHF.

The V call is TRBV28, the J call TRBJ2-7; 7 bases map to TRBD2. Germline trimming cut 4 bases from V and 4 bases from J; bases unmatched to any gene: 4. The CDR3 is 13 amino acids. Germline V gene data show CDR1 as MDHEN and CDR2 as SYDVKM. CDR3 residues: CASSWGLFYEQYF. CDR3 nucleotides: TGTGCCAGCAGTTGGGGACTATTTTACGAGCAGTACTTC.

The rearrangement uses TRBV7-9 and TRBJ1-6; the match to TRBD1 covers 7 bases. CDR3 length equals 19 residues. CDR1 and CDR2 from the germline V gene are SEHNR and FQNEAQ (reference sequence). Losses at the gene ends were 4 bases for V and 0 bases for J; bases not matched to a gene: 12. In DNA, the CDR3 is TGTGCCAGCAGCTCGACAGGGCCCGAACGAAGCTCCTATAATTCACCCCTCCACTTT. Protein sequence: CASSSTGPERSSYNSPLHF.

The J gene is TRBJ2-7, the V gene TRBV6-6, with D hard to call. The CDR3 spans 16 residues. V lost 7 bases, J lost 3 bases, and 22 bases lay in between. Germline V gene lookup returns CDR1 MNHNY and CDR2 SVGAGI (reference sequence). The CDR3 reads CASTRFWITADYEQYF. CDR3 DNA sequence: TGTGCCAGCACTCGTTTTTGGATAACAGCCGACTACGAGCAGTACTTC.

The V call is TRBV6-5, the J call TRBJ1-3; 7 bases align to TRBD1. Germline loops: CDR1 MNHEY, CDR2 SVGAGI. The trim removed 6 bases at V and 0 bases at J, leaving 5 bases unmatched. This CDR3 has 15 amino acids. The CDR3 is CASSRGQSSGNTIYF. The CDR3 bases are TGTGCCAGCAGCCGGGGACAGAGCTCTGGAAACACCATATATTTT.

V and J are TRBV5-1 and TRBJ2-2, with D maybe TRBD2 (6 bases). The CDR3 runs to 14 residues. Deletions cut 0 bases from V and 9 bases from J, with 12 bases between. From germline, CDR1 is SGHRS and CDR2 YFSETQ. CDR3 DNA: TGCGCCAGCAGCTTGGCCGGAGGGGCGAGGGAGCTGTTTTTT. It encodes CASSLAGGARELFF.

Only a few counts were recorded for this clone. CDR3 sequence: CASSVGGGSGANVLTF. CDR3 nucleotide sequence: TGTGCCAGCAGTGTTGGGGGCGGCTCTGGGGCCAACGTCCTGACTTTC. The J gene is TRBJ2-6, the V gene TRBV6-1, with D possibly matching TRBD1 (6 bases). The V end was cut by 4 bases, the J end by 0 bases, with 10 bases between. Germline loops: CDR1 MNHNS, CDR2 SASEGT. CDR3 length: 16 amino acids.